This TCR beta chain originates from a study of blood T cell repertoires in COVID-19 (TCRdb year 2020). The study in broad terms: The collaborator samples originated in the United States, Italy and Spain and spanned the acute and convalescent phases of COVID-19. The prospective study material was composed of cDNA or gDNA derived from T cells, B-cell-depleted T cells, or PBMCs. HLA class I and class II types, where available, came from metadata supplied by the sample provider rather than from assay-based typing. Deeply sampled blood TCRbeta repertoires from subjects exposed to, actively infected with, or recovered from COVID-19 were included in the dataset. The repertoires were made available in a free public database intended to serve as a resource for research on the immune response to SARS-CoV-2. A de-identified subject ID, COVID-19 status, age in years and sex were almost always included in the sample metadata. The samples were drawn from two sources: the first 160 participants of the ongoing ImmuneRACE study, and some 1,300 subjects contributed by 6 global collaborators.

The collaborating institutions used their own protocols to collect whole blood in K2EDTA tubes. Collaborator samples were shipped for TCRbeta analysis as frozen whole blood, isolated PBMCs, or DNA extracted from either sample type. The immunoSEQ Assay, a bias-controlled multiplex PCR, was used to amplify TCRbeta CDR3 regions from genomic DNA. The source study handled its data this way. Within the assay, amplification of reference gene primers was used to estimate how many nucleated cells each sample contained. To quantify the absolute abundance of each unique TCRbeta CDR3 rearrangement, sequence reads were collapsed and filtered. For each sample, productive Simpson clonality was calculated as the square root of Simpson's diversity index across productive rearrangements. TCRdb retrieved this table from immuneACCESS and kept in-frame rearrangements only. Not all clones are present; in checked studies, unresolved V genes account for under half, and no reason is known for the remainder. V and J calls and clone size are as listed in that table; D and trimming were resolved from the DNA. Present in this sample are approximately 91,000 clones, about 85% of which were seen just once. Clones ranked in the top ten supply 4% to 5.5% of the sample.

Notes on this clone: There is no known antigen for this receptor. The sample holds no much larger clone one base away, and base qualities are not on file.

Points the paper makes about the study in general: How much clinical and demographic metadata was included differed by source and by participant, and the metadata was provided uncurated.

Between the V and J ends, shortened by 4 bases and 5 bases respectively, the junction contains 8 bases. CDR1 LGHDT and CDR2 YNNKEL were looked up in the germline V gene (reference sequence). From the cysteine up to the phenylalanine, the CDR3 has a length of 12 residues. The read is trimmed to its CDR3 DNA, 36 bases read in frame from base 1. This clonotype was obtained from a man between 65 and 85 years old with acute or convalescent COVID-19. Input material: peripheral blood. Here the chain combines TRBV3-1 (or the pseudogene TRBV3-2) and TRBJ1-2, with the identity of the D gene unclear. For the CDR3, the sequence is CASSPGAYGYTF. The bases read TGTGCCAGCAGCCCCGGAGCTTATGGCTACACCTTC.